The 2 T cell receptor beta chains reported below all come from one sample, sequenced in a study of memory CD4+ T cells and cytomegalovirus serostatus. The sort gate was single viable CD3+CD4+CD8-CD45RO+ cells for memory CD4+ T cells. Only in-frame clones appear in the TCRdb table, and some are missing; sequencing was by immunoSEQ multiplex PCR. The profile covers about 56,000 clones, with about 80% appearing a single time and 2.6% taken by the ten largest. The sequenced material came from memory CD4+ T cells from blood. These receptors came from an adult in good health and CMV-seropositive.

The V gene is TRBV7-2, the J gene TRBJ2-7; TRBD1 matches 8 bases. Germline-derived CDR1 and CDR2 are SGHTA and FQGNSA. The J segment lost 3 bases and the V segment lost 5 bases, leaving 6 bases of the junction unmatched. This CDR3 contains 14 residues. This chain's CDR3 is CASSQWTGNYEQYF. The DNA for the CDR3 is TGTGCCAGCAGCCAATGGACAGGGAACTACGAGCAGTACTTC.

This clone has just one count. The chain carries TRBV19 and TRBJ1-5; 9 bases map to TRBD1. The CDR3 is 15 residues long. Germline assignment: CDR1 LNHDA and CDR2 SQIVND (reference sequence). V was clipped by 8 bases and J by 7 bases; unmatched bases: 12. CDR3 region: CASLLNRGLGQPQHF. The CDR3 coding sequence is TGTGCCAGTCTATTGAACAGGGGGCTTGGGCAGCCCCAGCATTTT.